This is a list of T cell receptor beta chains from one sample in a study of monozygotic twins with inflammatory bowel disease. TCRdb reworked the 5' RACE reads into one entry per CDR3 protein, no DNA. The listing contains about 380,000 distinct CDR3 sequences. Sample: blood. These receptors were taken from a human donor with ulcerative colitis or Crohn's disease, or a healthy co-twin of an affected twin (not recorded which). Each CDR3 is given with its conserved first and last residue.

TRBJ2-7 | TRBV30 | CAWTHGRGGEQYF
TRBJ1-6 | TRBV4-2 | CASSQAQGSYNSPLHF
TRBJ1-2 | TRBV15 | CATSRGSTNYGYTF
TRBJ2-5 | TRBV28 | CASSGGWETQYF
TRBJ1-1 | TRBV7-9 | CASSSPDRRTEAFF
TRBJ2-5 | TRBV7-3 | CASSWTGARAETQYF
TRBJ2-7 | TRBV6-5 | CASSYNGLTRYEQYF
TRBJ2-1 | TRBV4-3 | CASSYRGLYNEQFF
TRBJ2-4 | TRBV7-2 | CASSSSVGTMVNIQYF
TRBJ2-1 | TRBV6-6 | CASSSGGVYNEQFF
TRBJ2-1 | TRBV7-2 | CASSHRGVANSDNEQFF
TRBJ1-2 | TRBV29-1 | CSVTWELSYGYTF
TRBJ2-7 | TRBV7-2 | CASNSGLYEQYF
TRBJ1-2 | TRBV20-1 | CSAILLRDPAISGYTF
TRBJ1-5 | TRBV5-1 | CASSLAPGGDQPQHF
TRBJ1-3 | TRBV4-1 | CASSQEGTAGGNTIYF
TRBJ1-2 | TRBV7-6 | CASSLGQGWGYGYTF
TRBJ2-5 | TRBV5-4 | CASSFSGPGRETHYF
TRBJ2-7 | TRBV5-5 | CASSLAGGFYEQYF
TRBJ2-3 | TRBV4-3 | CASSQEVASDTQYF
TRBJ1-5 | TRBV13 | CASSKTGDNQPQHF
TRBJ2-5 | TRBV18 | CASSTDRQAGLETQYF
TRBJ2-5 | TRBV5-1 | CASSLARPQETQYF
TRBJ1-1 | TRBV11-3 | CASSTQGALYTEAFF
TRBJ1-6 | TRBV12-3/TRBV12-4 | CASSIRRSEPLHF
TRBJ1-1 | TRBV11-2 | CASSLVLSTEAFF
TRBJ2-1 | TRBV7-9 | CASSPDRGAGEQFF
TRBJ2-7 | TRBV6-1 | CASRTPGRTQYF
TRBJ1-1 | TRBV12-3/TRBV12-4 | CASTPDGVGHEAFF
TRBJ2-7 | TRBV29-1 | CSVVRRDRGNEQYF
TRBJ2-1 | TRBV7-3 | CASRLGTGRYNEQFF
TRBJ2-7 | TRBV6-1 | CASRSQGVRSYEQYF
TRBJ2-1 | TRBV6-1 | CASSLLAGGVGYNEQFF
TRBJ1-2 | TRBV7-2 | CASSPDTGQNGYTF
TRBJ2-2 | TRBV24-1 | CATGGPNTGELFF
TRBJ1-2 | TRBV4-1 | CASSQVPGQGNYGYTF
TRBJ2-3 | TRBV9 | CASSPRLGLSSRTDTQYF
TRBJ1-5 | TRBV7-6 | CASSPLAPGTGRQPQHF
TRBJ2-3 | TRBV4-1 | CASSQIAGVTDTQYF
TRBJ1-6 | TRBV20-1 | CSASDRARNSPLHF
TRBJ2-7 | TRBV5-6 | CASSLNSGSYEQYF
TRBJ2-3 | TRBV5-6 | CASSFYSTDTQYF
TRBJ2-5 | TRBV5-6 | CASRAGQGARYF
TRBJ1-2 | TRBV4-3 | CASSQGVTGNFYNYGYTF
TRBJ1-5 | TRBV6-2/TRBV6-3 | CATQGTGGNQPQHF
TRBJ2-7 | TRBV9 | CASTPDGYEQYF
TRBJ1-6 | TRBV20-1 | CSARPGQANSPLHF
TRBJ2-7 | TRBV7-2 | CASRLFRSSYEQYF
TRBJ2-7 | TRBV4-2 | CASSQAGTEYSYEQYF